The 18 T cell receptor beta chains below were found in one sample sequenced in a study of CD8+CD57+ T cells in acquired aplastic anemia. Flow cytometry had shown expanded CD8+CD57+ cells in the patients chosen for sequencing. The TCR beta profiling, which covered VDJ combination and CDR3 sequence, was carried out using genomic DNA as the template. Using its own MiXCR run on the reads, TCRdb lists one record per CDR3 protein. The sample records more than 250,000 distinct CDR3 sequences, less than 85% being singletons. Sequenced material: sorted CD4+, CD8+, or CD8+CD57+ T cells (not recorded which) from PBMCs. Receptor source: a human donor with aplastic anemia.

V is TRBV2 and J is TRBJ1-6; no clear D. V was cut by 9 bases and J by 11 bases, with 20 bases left in between. The CDR3 is 14 amino acids. Germline CDR1 is SNHLY and CDR2 is FYNNEI. The CDR3 is CASRSLSSNTPLHF. For the CDR3, the DNA is TGTGCCAGTCGAAGTCTTTCCTCTAACACACCCCTCCACTTT.

This clonotype was found a few times. CDR3 nucleotide sequence: TGTGCCAGCACCGACAGGGGCCTCAGATCACCCCTCCACTTT. Amino acids: CASTDRGLRSPLHF. The gene calls are TRBV9 and TRBJ1-6; the match to TRBD1 covers 8 bases. V trimming: 6 bases; J trimming: 10 bases; junction bases outside the gene matches: 9. The CDR3 consists of 14 residues. Germline-derived CDR1 and CDR2 are SGDLS and YYNGEE. The full variable domain, in which reference TRBV9 and TRBJ1-6 provide the parts outside the CDR3, is DSGVTQTPKHLITATGQRVTLRCSPRSGDLSVYWYQQSLDQGLQFLIQYYNGEERAKGNILERFSAQQFPDLHSELNLSSLELGDSALYFCASTDRGLRSPLHFGNGTRLTVT.

This clonotype was recorded a few times. Without the conserved terminal phenylalanine or tryptophan, this CDR3 likely stems from a read error. It is unclear where the CDR3 begins or ends on the DNA, so no DNA is shown, and the CDR3 is as TCRdb lists it. This chain joins TRBV7-9 and TRBJ1-2. CDR1 and CDR2 (germline): SEHNR, FQNEAQ (reference sequence). Ends included, the CDR3 has 13 residues. CDR3 protein: CASSPGPGDHTDT.

The chain recombines TRBV7-8 with TRBJ1-2; the D is unclear. This CDR3 is 16 amino acids long. The ends were cut back, 0 bases at V and 11 bases at J, with 22 bases in the middle. Germline values: CDR1 SGHVS, CDR2 FQNEAQ. DNA of the CDR3: TGTGCCAGCAGCTTAGCGGGAGGTGCCGATACCTATGATTACACCTTC. Protein sequence: CASSLAGGADTYDYTF.

The V and J genes are TRBV24-1 and TRBJ2-1; D gene unclear. This CDR3 contains 12 residues. Trimming took 5 bases from V and 9 from J, leaving 10 bases between them. The germline gives CDR1 KGHDR, CDR2 SFDVKD. The CDR3 region is CATSASESEQFF. The DNA for the CDR3 is TGTGCCACCAGTGCCTCCGAAAGTGAGCAGTTCTTC.

As concerns this clonotype: The CDR3 end shows no conserved phenylalanine or tryptophan, and so a read error is likely. The limits of the CDR3 on the DNA are not certain, so only TCRdb's listed CDR3 is given. The chain uses TRBV9 and TRBJ2-3; the tabulated D call, TRBD1, remains unverified against the DNA. Inclusive of both ends, the CDR3 amounts to 13 amino acids. Germline CDR1 reads SGDLS; CDR2 reads YYNGEE. The CDR3: CASRVGGKGTEYL.

As concerns this clonotype: Compared with germline, one end of the junction differs, possibly owing to a read error. This chain links TRBV2 with TRBJ2-3; 8 bases match TRBD2. This CDR3 has 14 residues. Germline assignment: CDR1 SNHLY and CDR2 FYNNEI. The DNA for the CDR3 is TGTGCCAGCAGTGTAGCGGGAAGTCCCCATACCCAGTATTTT. Its translation: CASSVAGSPHTQYF.

The sample holds one count of this clonotype. As the CDR3 is not closed by the conserved phenylalanine or tryptophan, this likely results from a read error. The DNA is omitted, as the CDR3 cannot be located on it reliably, and the CDR3 follows TCRdb's listing. The J gene is TRBJ2-3, the V gene TRBV2; no check of the table's D call, TRBD1, against the DNA was made. CDR1 and CDR2 (germline): SNHLY, FYNNEI. The CDR3 extends over 13 residues, inclusive of both ends. This CDR3 is CASSDACRDQPQH.

Concerning this clonotype: One end of the junction varies from germline; a read error may be responsible. V and J are TRBV14 and TRBJ2-5, with unresolved D. Looked up from germline, CDR1 is SGHDN and CDR2 is FVKESK. The CDR3 totals 13 residues. The CDR3 sequence is CASSPQTTRQQTF. The CDR3 nucleotides are TGTGCCAGCAGCCCCCAGACAACGCGACAACAGACCTTC.

To note about this clonotype: The missing conserved phenylalanine or tryptophan at the end of this CDR3 makes a read error likely. The DNA is left out, because the CDR3 cannot be placed on it with certainty; the CDR3 is given as TCRdb lists it. This chain joins TRBV2 and TRBJ2-1; the tabulated D call, TRBD1, remains unverified against the DNA. The CDR3 is 16 residues long, counting both termini. Per the germline V gene, CDR1 is SNHLY and CDR2 is FYNNEI. The CDR3: CASGDGGGNTQDVHPV.

This clonotype appeared many times. The J gene is TRBJ2-2, the V gene TRBV6-6; no clear D. V was trimmed by 7 bases and J by 2 bases, leaving 11 bases between them. The CDR3 runs to 14 residues. Per the germline V gene, CDR1 is MNHNY and CDR2 is SVGAGI (reference sequence). Here the CDR3 reads CASIYGENTGELFF. Written as DNA, the CDR3 is TGTGCCAGCATCTACGGAGAAAACACCGGGGAGCTGTTTTTT.

This sequence joins TRBV7-2 and TRBJ1-6; D not resolved. CDR1 and CDR2 from the germline V gene are SGHTA and FQGNSA. Trimming removed 5 bases at V and 11 bases at J, with 16 bases between. CDR3 size: 14 residues. CDR3 nucleotide sequence: TGTGCCAGCAGCCGTATGGAACCCGGAACACCCCTCCACTTT. It codes for CASSRMEPGTPLHF.

Notes on this clonotype: The conserved phenylalanine or tryptophan normally closing the CDR3 is absent here, so this likely arose from a read error. Because the CDR3's place on the DNA is in doubt, the DNA is left out and the CDR3 is given as listed by TCRdb. The chain has TRBV7-6 and TRBJ2-5; the table's D gene call, TRBD1, was not cross checked with the DNA. The V gene's germline CDR1 is SGHVS and CDR2 FNYEAQ. The CDR3 is 12 amino acids long, termini counted. The CDR3 sequence: CAGSLAGSYGAN.

The gene calls are TRBV11-2 and TRBJ2-1; TRBD2 matches at 11 bases. The CDR3 has 17 residues. Germline CDR1 reads SGHAT; CDR2 reads FQNNGV. The V segment lost 0 bases and the J segment 9 bases; nucleotides outside the gene matches: 10. The CDR3 bases are TGTGCCAGCAGCTTAGAAGCTAGCGGGGGGACCTGGGGTGAGCAGTTCTTC. The encoded protein is CASSLEASGGTWGEQFF.

A remark on this clonotype: One junction end disagrees with the germline gene, perhaps due to a read error. This chain joins TRBV7-8 and TRBJ2-7; no firm D call. The CDR3 runs to 13 residues. The germline V gene has CDR1 SGHVS and CDR2 FQNEAQ. The CDR3 loop reads CASTLTEESDTYF. As DNA, the CDR3 is TGTGCCAGCACCTTAACGGAAGAATCCGATACGTACTTC.

The table lists this clonotype with a few counts. This chain joins TRBV20-1 and TRBJ2-7; 8 bases fit TRBD2. Trimming removed 1 base from V and 2 bases from J; junction bases left unmatched: 7. The CDR3 extends over 15 amino acids. Germline V lookup: CDR1 DFQATT, CDR2 SNEGSKA (reference sequence). CDR3 nucleotides: TGCAGTGCTAGAGTCCCCGGGGGGGGTGCCTACGAGCAGTACTTC. Its translation: CSARVPGGGAYEQYF.

The chain recombines TRBV7-3 with TRBJ2-7, with unresolved D. The CDR3 is made up of 16 amino acids. The V end was cut by 6 bases, the J end by 0 bases, with 18 bases between. The germline CDR1 and CDR2 sequences are SGHTA and FQGTGA. The CDR3 coding sequence is TGTGCCAGCAGTCCCTCGTGGGCAGCTAGCTCCTACGAGCAGTACTTC. Translated, it gives CASSPSWAASSYEQYF.

Comment on this clonotype: The junction does not match germline at one end; this may be a read error. The chain uses TRBV7-3 and TRBJ1-2, with TRBD1 as a possible D gene (6 bases). There are 16 residues in the CDR3. CDR1 is SGHTA and CDR2 is FQGTGA in the germline V gene. The CDR3 here is CASILEGEGMVSGSTF. CDR3 nucleotide sequence: TGTGCCAGCATCTTGGAGGGGGAGGGGATGGTTTCTGGCTCCACCTTC.